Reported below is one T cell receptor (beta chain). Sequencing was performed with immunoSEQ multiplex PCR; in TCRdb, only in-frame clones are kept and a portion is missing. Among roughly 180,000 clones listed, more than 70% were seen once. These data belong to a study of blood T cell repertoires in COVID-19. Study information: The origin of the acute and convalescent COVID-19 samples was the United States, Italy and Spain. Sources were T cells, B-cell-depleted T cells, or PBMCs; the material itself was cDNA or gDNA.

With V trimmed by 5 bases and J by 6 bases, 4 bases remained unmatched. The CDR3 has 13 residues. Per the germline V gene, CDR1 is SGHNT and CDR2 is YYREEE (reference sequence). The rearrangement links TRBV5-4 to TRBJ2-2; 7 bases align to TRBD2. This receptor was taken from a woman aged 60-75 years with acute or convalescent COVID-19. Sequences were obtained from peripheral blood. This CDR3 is CASRPGLAGELFF. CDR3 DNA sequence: TGTGCCAGCAGGCCAGGACTAGCCGGGGAGCTGTTTTTT.